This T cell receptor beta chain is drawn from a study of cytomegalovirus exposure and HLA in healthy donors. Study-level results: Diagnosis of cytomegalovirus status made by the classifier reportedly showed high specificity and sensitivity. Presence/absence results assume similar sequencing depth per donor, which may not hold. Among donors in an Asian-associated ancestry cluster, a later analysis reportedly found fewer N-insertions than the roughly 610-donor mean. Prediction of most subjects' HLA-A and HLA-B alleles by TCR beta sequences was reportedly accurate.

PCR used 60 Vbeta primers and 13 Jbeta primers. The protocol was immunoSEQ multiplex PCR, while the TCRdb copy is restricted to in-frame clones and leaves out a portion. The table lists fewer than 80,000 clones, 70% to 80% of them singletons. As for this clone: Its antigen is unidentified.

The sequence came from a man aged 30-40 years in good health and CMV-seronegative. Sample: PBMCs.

In nucleotides, the CDR3 is TGTGCCTGGAGGGAGACTAGGGGGCTGAGCACTGAAGCTTTCTTT. This encodes CAWRETRGLSTEAFF. The rearrangement uses TRBV30 and TRBJ1-1, with 7 bases identical to TRBD1. CDR1 and CDR2 from the germline V gene are GTSNPN and SVGIG (reference sequence). The CDR3 is made up of 15 amino acids. The V segment lost 3 bases and the J segment 4 bases; nucleotides outside the gene matches: 11.